Sequencing of this T cell receptor (beta chain) was carried out in a study of blood T cell repertoires in COVID-19. The overall study: Samples taken during acute and convalescent COVID-19 were collected in the United States, Italy and Spain. The analysed material was cDNA or gDNA that came from T cells, B-cell-depleted T cells, or PBMCs.

The CDR3 loop spans 15 amino acids. CDR1 is SGHTA and CDR2 is FQGNSA in the germline V gene. V was pared by 5 bases and J by 6 bases, with 7 bases of the junction left unmatched. Authors' analysis steps: Reference gene primer amplification gave nucleated cell count estimates. Here immunoSEQ multiplex PCR was the method, and the copy in TCRdb shows in-frame clones only, minus some. Clone size and the V and J calls come from that table; the DNA yielded D and trimming. The sample holds around 130,000 clones, roughly 71% seen once. The rearrangement links TRBV7-2 to TRBJ2-1; TRBD1 agrees at 10 bases. This clonotype was sampled from a man at least 80 years old with acute or convalescent COVID-19. The sequencing input was peripheral blood. This CDR3 reads CASSVDRGRGNEQFF. In DNA form, the CDR3 reads TGTGCCAGCAGCGTAGACAGGGGGCGGGGCAATGAGCAGTTCTTC.